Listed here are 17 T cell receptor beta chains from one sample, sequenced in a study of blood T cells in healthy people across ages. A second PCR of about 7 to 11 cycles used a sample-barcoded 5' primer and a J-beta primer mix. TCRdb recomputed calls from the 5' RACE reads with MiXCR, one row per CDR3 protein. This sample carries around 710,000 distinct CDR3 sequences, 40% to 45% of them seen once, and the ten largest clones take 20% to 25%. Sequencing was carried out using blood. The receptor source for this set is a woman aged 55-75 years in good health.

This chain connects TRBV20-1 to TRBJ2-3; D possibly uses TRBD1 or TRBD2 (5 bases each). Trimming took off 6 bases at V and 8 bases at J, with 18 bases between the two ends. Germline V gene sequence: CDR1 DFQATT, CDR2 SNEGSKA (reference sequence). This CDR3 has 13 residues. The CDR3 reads CSARLEGKGTQYF. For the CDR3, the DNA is TGCAGTGCCCGACTCGAGGGGAAGGGTACGCAGTATTTT.

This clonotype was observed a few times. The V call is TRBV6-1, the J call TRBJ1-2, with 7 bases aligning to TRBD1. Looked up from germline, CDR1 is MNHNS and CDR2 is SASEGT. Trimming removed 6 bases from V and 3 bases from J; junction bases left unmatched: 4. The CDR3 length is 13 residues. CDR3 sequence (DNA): TGTGCCAGCAGAGGGGGCAGTGACTATGGCTACACCTTC. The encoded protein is CASRGGSDYGYTF.

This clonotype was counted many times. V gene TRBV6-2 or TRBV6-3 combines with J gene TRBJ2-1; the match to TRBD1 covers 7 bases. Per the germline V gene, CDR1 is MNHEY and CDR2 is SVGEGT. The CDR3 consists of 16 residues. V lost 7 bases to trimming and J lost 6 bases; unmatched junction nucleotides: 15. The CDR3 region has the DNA TGTGCCAGCAACCCGCCTGTGACAGGGTACGGCAATGAGCAGTTCTTC. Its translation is CASNPPVTGYGNEQFF.

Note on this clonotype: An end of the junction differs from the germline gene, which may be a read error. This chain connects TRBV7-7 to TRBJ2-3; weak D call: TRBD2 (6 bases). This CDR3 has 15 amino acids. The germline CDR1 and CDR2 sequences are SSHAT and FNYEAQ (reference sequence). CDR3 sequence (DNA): TGTGCTAGCAGCCCCGGACGAGGAGGGGCAGATACGCGGTATTTT. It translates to CASSPGRGGADTRYF. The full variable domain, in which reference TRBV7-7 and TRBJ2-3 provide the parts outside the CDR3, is GAGVSQSPRYKVTKRGQDVTLRCDPISSHATLYWYQQALGQGPEFLTYFNYEAQPDKSGLPSDRFSAERPEGSISTLTIQRTEQRDSAMYRCASSPGRGGADTRYFGPGTRLTVL.

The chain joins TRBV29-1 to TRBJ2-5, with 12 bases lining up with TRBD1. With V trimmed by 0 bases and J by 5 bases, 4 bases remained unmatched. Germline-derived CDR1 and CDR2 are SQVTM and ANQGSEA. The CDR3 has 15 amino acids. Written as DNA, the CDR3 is TGCAGCGTTGAAGATCGGGACAGGGGGCGGGAGACCCAGTACTTC. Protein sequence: CSVEDRDRGRETQYF.

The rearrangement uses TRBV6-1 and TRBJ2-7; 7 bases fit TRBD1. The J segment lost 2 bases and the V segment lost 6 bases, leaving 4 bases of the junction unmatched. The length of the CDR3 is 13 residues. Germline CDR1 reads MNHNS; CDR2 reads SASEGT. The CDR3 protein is CASSRDSAYEQYF. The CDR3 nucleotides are TGTGCCAGCAGCAGGGACAGCGCCTACGAGCAGTACTTC.

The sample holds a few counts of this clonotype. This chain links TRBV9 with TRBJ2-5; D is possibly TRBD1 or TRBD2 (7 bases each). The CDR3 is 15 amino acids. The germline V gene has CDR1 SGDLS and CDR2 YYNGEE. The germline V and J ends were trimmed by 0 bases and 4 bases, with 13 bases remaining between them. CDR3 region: CASSVEGRGRETQYF. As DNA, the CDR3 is TGTGCCAGCAGCGTAGAGGGGAGGGGGCGAGAGACCCAGTACTTC.

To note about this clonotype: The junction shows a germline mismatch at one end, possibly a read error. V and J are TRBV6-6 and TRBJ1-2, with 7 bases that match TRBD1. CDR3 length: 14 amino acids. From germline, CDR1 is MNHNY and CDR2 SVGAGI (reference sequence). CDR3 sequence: CASSDSGQSYGYTF. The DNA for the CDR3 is TGTGCCAGCAGTGACTCGGGACAGTCCTATGGCTACACCTTC.

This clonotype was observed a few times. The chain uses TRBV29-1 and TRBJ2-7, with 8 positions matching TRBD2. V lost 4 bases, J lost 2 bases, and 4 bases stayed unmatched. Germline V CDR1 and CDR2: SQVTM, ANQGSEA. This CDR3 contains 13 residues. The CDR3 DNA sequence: TGCAGCGTTGGACCCGGGGGGGCCTACGAGCAGTACTTC. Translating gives CSVGPGGAYEQYF.

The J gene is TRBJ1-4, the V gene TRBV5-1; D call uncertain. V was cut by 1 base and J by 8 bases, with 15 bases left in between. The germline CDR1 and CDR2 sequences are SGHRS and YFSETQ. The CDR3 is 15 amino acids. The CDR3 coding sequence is TGCGCCAGCAGCTTGACGGGAGTACGAGGCGAAAAACTGTTTTTT. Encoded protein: CASSLTGVRGEKLFF.

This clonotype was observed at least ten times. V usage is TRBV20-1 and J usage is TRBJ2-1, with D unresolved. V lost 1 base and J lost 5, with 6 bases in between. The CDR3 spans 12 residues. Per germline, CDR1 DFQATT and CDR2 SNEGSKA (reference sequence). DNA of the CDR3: TGCAGTGCTAGAGGTGGGCACAATGAGCAGTTCTTC. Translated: CSARGGHNEQFF.

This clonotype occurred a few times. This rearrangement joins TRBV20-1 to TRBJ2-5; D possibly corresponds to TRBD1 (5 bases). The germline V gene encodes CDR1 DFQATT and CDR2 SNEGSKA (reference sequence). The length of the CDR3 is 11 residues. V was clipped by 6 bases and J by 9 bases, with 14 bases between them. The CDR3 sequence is CSARWGSAQYF. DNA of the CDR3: TGCAGTGCAAGATGGGGCTCGGCCCAGTACTTC.

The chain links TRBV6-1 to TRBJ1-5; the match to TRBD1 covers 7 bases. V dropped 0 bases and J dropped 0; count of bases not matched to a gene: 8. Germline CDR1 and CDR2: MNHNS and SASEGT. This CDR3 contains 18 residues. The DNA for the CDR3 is TGTGCCAGCAGTGAAGCGCTCTGGACAGGTTCTAGCAATCAGCCCCAGCATTTT. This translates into CASSEALWTGSSNQPQHF.

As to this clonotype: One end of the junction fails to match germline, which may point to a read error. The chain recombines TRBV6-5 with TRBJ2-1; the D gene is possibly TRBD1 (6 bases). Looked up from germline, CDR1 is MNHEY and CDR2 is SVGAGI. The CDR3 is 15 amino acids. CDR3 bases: TGTGCCAGCAGCCGAGACAGGAGCTCCTACAATGGGCAGTTCTTC. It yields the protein CASSRDRSSYNGQFF.

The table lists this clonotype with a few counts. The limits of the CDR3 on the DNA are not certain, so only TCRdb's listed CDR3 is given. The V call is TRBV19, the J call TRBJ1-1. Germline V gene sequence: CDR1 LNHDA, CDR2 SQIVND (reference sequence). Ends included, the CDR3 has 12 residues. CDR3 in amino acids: CASTSVGTEAFF.

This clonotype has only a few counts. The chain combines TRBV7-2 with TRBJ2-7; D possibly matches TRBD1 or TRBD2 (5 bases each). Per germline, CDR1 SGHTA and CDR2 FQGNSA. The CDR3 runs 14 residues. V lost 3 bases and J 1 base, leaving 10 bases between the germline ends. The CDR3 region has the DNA TGTGCCAGCAGCTTCGGGGCCCCATCCTACGAGCAGTACTTC. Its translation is CASSFGAPSYEQYF.

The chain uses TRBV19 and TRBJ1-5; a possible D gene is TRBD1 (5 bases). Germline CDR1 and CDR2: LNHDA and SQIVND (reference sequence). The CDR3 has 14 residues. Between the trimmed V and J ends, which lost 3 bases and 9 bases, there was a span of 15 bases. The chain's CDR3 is CASSIEGTSRPQHF. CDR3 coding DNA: TGTGCCAGTAGTATCGAAGGGACGTCACGGCCCCAGCATTTT. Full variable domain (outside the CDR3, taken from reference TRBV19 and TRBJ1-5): DGGITQSPKYLFRKEGQNVTLSCEQNLNHDAMYWYRQDPGQGLRLIYYSQIVNDFQKGDIAEGYSVSREKKESFPLTVTSAQKNPTAFYLCASSIEGTSRPQHFGDGTRLSIL.